The entry that follows covers one TCR beta chain sequence. Measured with immunoSEQ multiplex PCR; TCRdb has only the in-frame clones, and not every one. The sample has around 14,000 clones; 60% to 75% are singletons. This sample was taken from a study of neoadjuvant anti-PD-1 for oral cavity cancer. V lost 4 bases and J lost 8, with 17 bases in between. Germline V gives CDR1 GTSNPN, CDR2 SVGIG (reference sequence). The CDR3 length is 13 residues. The clonotype was recovered from a person aged 40 to 85 with oral cavity squamous cell carcinoma. This chain links TRBV30 with TRBJ1-2; D unresolved. The specimen comprised PBMCs, sampled before nivolumab (anti-PD-1) treatment. CDR3 sequence: CAWIPLGPLGYTF. DNA for the CDR3: TGTGCCTGGATACCCCTCGGACCCTTAGGCTACACCTTC. The whole variable domain, remainder taken from reference TRBV30 and TRBJ1-2, is SQTIHQWPATLVQPVGSPLSLECTVEGTSNPNLYWYRQAAGRGLQLLFYSVGIGQISSEVPQNLSASRPQDRQFILSSKKLLLSDSGFYLCAWIPLGPLGYTFGSGTRLTVV.